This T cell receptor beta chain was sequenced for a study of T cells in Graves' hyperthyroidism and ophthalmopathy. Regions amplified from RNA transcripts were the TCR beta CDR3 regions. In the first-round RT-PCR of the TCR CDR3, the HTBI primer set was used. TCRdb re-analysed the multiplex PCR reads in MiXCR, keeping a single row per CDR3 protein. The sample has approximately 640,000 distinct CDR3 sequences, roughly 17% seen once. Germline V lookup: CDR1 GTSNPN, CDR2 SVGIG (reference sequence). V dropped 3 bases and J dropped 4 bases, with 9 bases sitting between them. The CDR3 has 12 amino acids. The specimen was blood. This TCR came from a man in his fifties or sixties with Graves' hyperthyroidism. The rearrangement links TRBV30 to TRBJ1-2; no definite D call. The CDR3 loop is CAWRKGIYGYTF. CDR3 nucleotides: TGTGCCTGGAGAAAGGGCATCTATGGCTACACCTTC.